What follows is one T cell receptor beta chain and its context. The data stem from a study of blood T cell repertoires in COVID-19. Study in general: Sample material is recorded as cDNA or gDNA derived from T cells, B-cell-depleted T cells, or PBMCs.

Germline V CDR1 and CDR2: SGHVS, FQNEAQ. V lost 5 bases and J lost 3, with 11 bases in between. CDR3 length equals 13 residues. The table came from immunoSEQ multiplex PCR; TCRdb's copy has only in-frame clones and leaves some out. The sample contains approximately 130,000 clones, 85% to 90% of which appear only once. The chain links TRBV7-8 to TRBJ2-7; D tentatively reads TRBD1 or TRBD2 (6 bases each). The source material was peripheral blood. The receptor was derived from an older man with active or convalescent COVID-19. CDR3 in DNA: TGTGCCAGCAGCCTAGGAGGGGGCTACGAGCAGTACTTC. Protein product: CASSLGGGYEQYF.